Presented here are 31 T cell receptor beta chains from one specimen sequenced in a study of blood T cells in healthy people across ages. The authors ran a second PCR of about 6 to 11 cycles using a sample-barcoded 5' primer and a J-beta primer mix. A single record per CDR3 protein comes from TCRdb applying MiXCR to the 5' RACE reads. The sample shows roughly 1,800,000 distinct CDR3 sequences, less than 50% of them seen only once. The sequenced sample consisted of blood. The receptors here all came from a woman in her 40s in good health.

This rearrangement joins TRBV11-2 to TRBJ1-2; D unresolved. This CDR3 has 13 amino acids. V was pared by 5 bases and J by 8 bases, with 15 bases between. The germline CDR1 and CDR2 sequences are SGHAT and FQNNGV. CDR3 DNA sequence: TGTGCCAGCAGCCCCGGTGGGCCGGGAGGCTACACCTTC. It translates to CASSPGGPGGYTF. The whole variable domain, remainder taken from reference TRBV11-2 and TRBJ1-2, is EAGVAQSPRYKIIEKRQSVAFWCNPISGHATLYWYQQILGQGPKLLIQFQNNGVVDDSQLPKDRFSAERLKGVDSTLKIQPAKLEDSAVYLCASSPGGPGGYTFGSGTRLTVV.

The gene calls are TRBV3-1 and TRBJ2-1, with 9 bases fitting TRBD1. Unmatched junction bases numbered 9, after V lost 6 bases and J lost 9 bases. There are 14 residues in the CDR3. Germline CDR1 reads LGHDT; CDR2 reads YNNKEL (reference sequence). The CDR3 DNA reads TGTGCCAGCAGAAGTTCGGGACAGGGCGGTGAGCAGTTCTTC. This encodes CASRSSGQGGEQFF.

This sequence joins TRBV5-5 and TRBJ2-5; 7 bases are a match to TRBD2. V lost 4 bases to trimming and J lost 9 bases; unmatched junction nucleotides: 12. This CDR3 comprises 14 residues. Germline V gene sequence: CDR1 SGHKS, CDR2 YYEKEE (reference sequence). Here the CDR3 reads CASSAGTGGWAQYF. CDR3 nucleotides: TGTGCCAGCAGCGCAGGGACGGGGGGATGGGCCCAGTACTTC.

The genes are TRBV5-1 and TRBJ2-7; D possibly corresponds to TRBD1 (6 bases). This CDR3 has 14 residues. Trimming pared 4 bases from V and 3 bases from J, leaving 14 bases between. Germline CDR1 is SGHRS and CDR2 is YFSETQ. CDR3 protein: CASSPGTSDYEQYF. CDR3 in DNA: TGCGCCAGCAGCCCTGGGACATCAGACTACGAGCAGTACTTC.

CDR3 loop: CASSGQGAWDEYF. CDR3 nucleotides: TGTGCCAGCAGCGGACAGGGGGCGTGGGACGAGTATTTT. This chain links TRBV7-2 with TRBJ2-3, with 11 bases fitting TRBD1. The CDR3 is 13 amino acids. The trim removed 5 bases at V and 13 bases at J, leaving 8 bases unmatched. The germline CDR1 and CDR2 sequences are SGHTA and FQGNSA.

This chain joins TRBV20-1 and TRBJ1-5; 7 bases are shared with TRBD1. The CDR3 loop spans 16 amino acids. Germline V gene lookup returns CDR1 DFQATT and CDR2 SNEGSKA (reference sequence). V trimming: 4 bases; J trimming: 1 base; junction bases outside the gene matches: 10. In DNA, the CDR3 is TGCAGTGCTAAATTGGGGACAGTATCGAGCAATCAGCCCCAGCATTTT. Protein sequence: CSAKLGTVSSNQPQHF.

The J gene is TRBJ2-1, the V gene TRBV28, with 9 bases matching TRBD2. Germline trimming cut 5 bases from V and 2 bases from J; bases unmatched to any gene: 7. Germline V gives CDR1 MDHEN, CDR2 SYDVKM. The CDR3 contains 16 residues. The CDR3 sequence is CASSAPGLATYNEQFF. CDR3 in DNA: TGTGCCAGCAGTGCCCCGGGACTAGCTACCTACAATGAGCAGTTCTTC.

The chain employs TRBV19 and TRBJ2-1, with TRBD1 identical over 11 bases. The CDR3 runs to 15 residues. J was trimmed by 8 bases and V by 4 bases; bases with no gene match: 7. Germline lookup yields CDR1 LNHDA and CDR2 SQIVND (reference sequence). The CDR3 DNA is TGTGCCAGTAGTACCCGGGACAGGGGGAAGTATGAGCAGTTCTTC. Protein product: CASSTRDRGKYEQFF.

The chain joins TRBV18 to TRBJ1-4, with no clear D. Trimming stripped 2 bases from V and 14 bases from J, with 12 bases between. Germline values: CDR1 KGHSH, CDR2 LQKENI. This CDR3 is built from 12 residues. The CDR3 loop is CASSPVGGSLFF. DNA for the CDR3: TGTGCCAGCTCACCAGTCGGAGGGAGCCTGTTTTTT.

This clonotype appeared a few times. The chain joins TRBV27 to TRBJ2-7; possible D gene TRBD1, 5 bases. The germline gives CDR1 MNHEY, CDR2 SMNVEV (reference sequence). The ends were cut back, 4 bases at V and 1 base at J, with 11 bases in the middle. CDR3 length: 14 residues. CDR3 DNA sequence: TGTGCCAGCAGTTCGGGCAGGGTTTCCTACGAGCAGTACTTC. Residues: CASSSGRVSYEQYF.

The chain is built from TRBV7-9 and TRBJ2-5; D perhaps matches TRBD1 (7 bases). CDR1 is SEHNR, CDR2 FQNEAQ, per germline (reference sequence). This CDR3 contains 15 residues. Trimming took 5 bases from V and 2 from J, leaving 15 bases between them. CDR3 protein: CASSGGTVKQETQYF. CDR3 nucleotides: TGTGCCAGCAGCGGGGGGACAGTTAAACAAGAGACCCAGTACTTC.

This clonotype has only one observation. This sequence may be a read error, since a much larger clone differs from it by one base. The rearrangement joins TRBV20-1 to TRBJ2-1, with TRBD2 identical over 14 bases. Germline CDR1 and CDR2: DFQATT and SNEGSKA (reference sequence). This CDR3 contains 14 residues. CDR3 coding DNA: TGCAATCCCGAGGGACTAGCGGGGGACAATGAGCAGTTCTTC. Translated: CNPEGLAGDNEQFF.

CDR3 loop: CASSPRVPVLLAKNIQYF. The CDR3 DNA reads TGTGCCAGCAGTCCCAGGGTACCTGTCCTCCTAGCCAAAAACATTCAGTACTTC. This rearrangement joins TRBV12-3 or TRBV12-4 to TRBJ2-4; D possibly corresponds to TRBD1 (5 bases). Trimming stripped 5 bases from V and 0 bases from J, with 20 bases between. The CDR3 contains 18 residues.

The table lists this clonotype with a few counts. V usage is TRBV20-1 and J usage is TRBJ2-1; TRBD1 agrees at 9 bases. V lost 6 bases, J lost 6 bases, and 9 bases stayed unmatched. In germline, CDR1 is DFQATT, CDR2 SNEGSKA (reference sequence). The CDR3 is made up of 14 amino acids. CDR3 sequence reads: CSAPQGAIFNEQFF. The CDR3 DNA follows: TGCAGTGCGCCACAGGGGGCGATCTTCAATGAGCAGTTCTTC.

This clonotype has just a few counts. The chain employs TRBV4-3 and TRBJ2-4; weak D call: TRBD2 (6 bases). The germline V gene encodes CDR1 LGHNA and CDR2 YSLEER. V was pared by 1 base and J by 3 bases, with 13 bases between. The CDR3 is 16 amino acids. The CDR3 is CASSQVAPGDKNIQYF. The CDR3 nucleotides are TGCGCCAGCAGCCAAGTAGCCCCGGGGGACAAAAACATTCAGTACTTC.

This clonotype came up a few times. This rearrangement joins TRBV20-1 to TRBJ1-6; D is perhaps TRBD1 (5 bases). The CDR3 is 15 amino acids. V lost 3 bases, J lost 0 bases, and 9 bases lay in between. The V gene's germline CDR1 is DFQATT and CDR2 SNEGSKA (reference sequence). In DNA, the CDR3 is TGCAGTGCTAGCCCAGGGAGCTCCTATAATTCACCCCTCCACTTT. As protein: CSASPGSSYNSPLHF.

The chain joins TRBV15 to TRBJ2-5, with D perhaps matching TRBD2 (5 bases). Between the trimmed V and J ends, which lost 7 bases and 2 bases, there was a span of 11 bases. From germline, CDR1 is LNHNV and CDR2 YYDKDF (reference sequence). This CDR3 has 13 residues. Here the CDR3 DNA reads TGTGCCACCACACGGGGTCGACAAGAGACCCAGTACTTC. The encoded protein is CATTRGRQETQYF.

This clonotype was seen a handful of times. The J gene is TRBJ2-3, the V gene TRBV5-1; D is ambiguous. Germline-derived CDR1 and CDR2 are SGHRS and YFSETQ. The CDR3 is 12 amino acids. V dropped 5 bases and J dropped 4 bases, with 8 bases sitting between them. CDR3 loop: CASRFNADTQYF. CDR3 DNA: TGCGCCAGCAGGTTTAACGCAGATACGCAGTATTTT.

The chain links TRBV5-4 to TRBJ2-7, with TRBD2 matching over 10 bases. The CDR3 consists of 17 residues. Germline V lookup: CDR1 SGHNT, CDR2 YYREEE (reference sequence). V trimming: 0 bases; J trimming: 2 bases; junction bases outside the gene matches: 8. CDR3 sequence reads: CASSLVVLAGETYEQYF. CDR3 coding DNA: TGTGCCAGCAGCTTGGTAGTTCTAGCGGGGGAAACCTACGAGCAGTACTTC.

The chain links TRBV15 to TRBJ2-5, with D possibly matching TRBD1 (5 bases). This CDR3 region has 17 residues. The germline gives CDR1 LNHNV, CDR2 YYDKDF (reference sequence). V was trimmed by 3 bases and J by 2 bases, leaving 19 bases between them. The CDR3 here is CATSRNRQPIIQETQYF. The CDR3 region has the DNA TGTGCCACCAGCAGGAACAGACAGCCTATCATTCAAGAGACCCAGTACTTC. The complete variable domain, with remaining parts taken from reference TRBV15 and TRBJ2-5, reads DAMVIQNPRYQVTQFGKPVTLSCSQTLNHNVMYWYQQKSSQAPKLLFHYYDKDFNNEADTPDNFQSRRPNTSFCFLDIRSPGLGDTAMYLCATSRNRQPIIQETQYFGPGTRLLVL.

The chain joins TRBV20-1 to TRBJ2-5; D remains unclear. V was cut by 2 bases and J by 0 bases, with 7 bases left in between. The CDR3 has 13 residues. Germline V gives CDR1 DFQATT, CDR2 SNEGSKA (reference sequence). The CDR3 loop is CSARWKDQETQYF. CDR3 DNA sequence: TGCAGTGCTAGATGGAAGGACCAAGAGACCCAGTACTTC.

This clonotype appeared a few times. The V and J genes are TRBV28 and TRBJ2-3; TRBD2 aligns across 8 bases. This CDR3 has 16 amino acids. V lost 8 bases, J lost 2 bases, and 12 bases stayed unmatched. Germline CDR1 MDHEN, CDR2 SYDVKM. The CDR3 region is CASGSGLAGITDTQYF. The CDR3, as DNA: TGTGCCAGCGGATCTGGACTAGCTGGGATCACAGATACGCAGTATTTT.

V usage is TRBV7-8 and J usage is TRBJ2-5, with D possibly TRBD1 on 5 matching bases. The length of the CDR3 is 14 residues. Germline CDR1 SGHVS, CDR2 FQNEAQ. The V gene lost 6 bases and the J gene lost 1 base, with 12 bases spanning the gap. CDR3 DNA sequence: TGTGCCAGCAGAACAGGCTCCATCCAAGAGACCCAGTACTTC. It specifies CASRTGSIQETQYF.

The rearrangement uses TRBV20-1 and TRBJ1-2; TRBD1 matches at 9 bases. This CDR3 has 16 amino acids. CDR1 and CDR2 from the germline V gene are DFQATT and SNEGSKA (reference sequence). Unmatched junction bases numbered 13, after V lost 5 bases and J lost 3 bases. Written as DNA, the CDR3 is TGCAGTGCTGATAACAGGGGGCTGAGGGTGGACTATGGCTACACCTTC. As protein: CSADNRGLRVDYGYTF.

The rearrangement joins TRBV3-1 to TRBJ2-1, with no clear D. Trimming removed 0 bases from V and 11 bases from J, with 8 bases in between. The germline CDR1 and CDR2 sequences are LGHDT and YNNKEL (reference sequence). This CDR3 has 12 residues. This chain's CDR3 is CASSQDRSQQFF. The CDR3, as DNA: TGTGCCAGCAGCCAAGATCGGTCGCAGCAGTTCTTC.

This clonotype was seen a handful of times. The gene calls are TRBV15 and TRBJ2-3; TRBD2 matches at 8 bases. V shed 0 bases and J 4 bases; nucleotides not matched to a gene: 3. The length of the CDR3 is 15 residues. Germline V gene lookup returns CDR1 LNHNV and CDR2 YYDKDF (reference sequence). CDR3 protein: CATSREGTRADTQYF. For the CDR3, the DNA is TGTGCCACCAGCAGAGAGGGGACTAGAGCAGATACGCAGTATTTT.

The chain is built from TRBV6-2 or TRBV6-3 and TRBJ2-3; weak D call: TRBD1 (5 bases). The CDR3 runs 14 residues. V lost 8 bases and J lost 3, with 15 bases in between. Looked up from germline, CDR1 is MNHEY and CDR2 is SVGEGT. As DNA, the CDR3 is TGTGCCAGCTGGCGGCAGGGAAAAACAGATACGCAGTATTTT. Protein: CASWRQGKTDTQYF.

On this clonotype: A read error may be the cause here, since a much bigger clone is one base away. The gene calls are TRBV9 and TRBJ2-1; 14 positions match TRBD2. V trimming: 4 bases; J trimming: 5 bases; junction bases outside the gene matches: 5. The CDR3 is made up of 16 amino acids. The germline V gene encodes CDR1 SGDLS and CDR2 YYNGEE. The chain's CDR3 is CASSPRLAGGDNEQFF. In nucleotides, the CDR3 is TGTGCCAGCAGCCCCAGACTAGCGGGGGGGGACAATGAGCAGTTCTTC.

Only a few counts were recorded for this clonotype. The junction differs from germline at one of its ends, possibly a read error. The chain uses TRBV29-1 and TRBJ1-1; a weak D match, TRBD1 (6 bases). CDR3 length equals 12 residues. Germline V gene data show CDR1 as SQVTM and CDR2 as ANQGSEA. In DNA form, the CDR3 reads TGCAGCGTTGTAGGGGGTCCCCCTGACGCTTTCTTT. Its translation: CSVVGGPPDAFF.

Turning to this clonotype: At one end, the junction sequence differs from germline, possibly due to a read error. The CDR3 DNA reads TGTGCCAGCAGCTTAGTGACTAGCGGGAACTCCTGCGAGCAGTACTTC. Protein product: CASSLVTSGNSCEQYF. The rearrangement joins TRBV7-9 to TRBJ2-7; 11 nucleotides line up with TRBD2. Germline V lookup: CDR1 SEHNR, CDR2 FQNEAQ (reference sequence). The CDR3 runs 16 residues.

This clonotype was counted only a few times. This chain connects TRBV6-2 or TRBV6-3 to TRBJ2-5; tentative D call: TRBD1 (9 bases). Trimming took 5 bases from V and 9 from J, leaving 31 bases between them. Germline CDR1 MNHEY, CDR2 SVGEGT. The CDR3 loop spans 18 amino acids. CDR3 amino acids: CASSQRQGGRTSPMAQYF. The DNA of the CDR3 is TGTGCCAGCAGTCAGCGACAGGGGGGGAGGACTAGCCCCATGGCCCAGTACTTC.